The entry that follows covers one T cell receptor beta chain sequence. The antigen is not known. Described treatment: around 19 received Ad26.COV2.S at low or high dose, single or two shots; 5 received placebo; per-sample allocation not given. Vaccine and placebo recipients were sampled on day 63 after the first injection. The sample belongs to a study of Ad26.COV2.S vaccination and SARS-CoV-2 variants. Study in general: The study gave Ad26.COV2.S intramuscularly, once or twice 56 days apart.

Study-wide results and limits: TCR breadth and depth analyses may have underestimated total T cell responses.

The method was immunoSEQ multiplex PCR; TCRdb's version includes in-frame clones alone and lacks a portion of them. In the table there are roughly 700,000 clones, 80% to 90% of which are singletons. There are 15 residues in the CDR3. From germline, CDR1 is SQVTM and CDR2 ANQGSEA. The ends were cut back, 4 bases at V and 2 bases at J, with 17 bases in the middle. The V call is TRBV29-1, the J call TRBJ1-2; D uncertain. Sequencing used peripheral blood, obtained in a trial of Ad26.COV2.S vaccine versus placebo. This receptor was obtained from a person between 18 and 59 years old who received the Ad26.COV2.S COVID-19 vaccine or a placebo. The CDR3 here is CSVVPRQSINYGYTF. The CDR3 DNA follows: TGCAGCGTTGTACCAAGACAATCCATCAACTATGGCTACACCTTC.